Included here is one T cell receptor (beta chain) sequence, with context. Its antigen is not identified. This may arise from a read error, as a much more abundant clone is one base away. The data stem from a study of T cells after yellow fever vaccination. As for the study in general: Preparation used SMART-Seq v4 Ultra Low Input for the low-cell-number fractions.

Study results and caveats: Although most clonotypes did not, a small share appeared in both CD4 and CD8 compartments. The booster saw the reappearance of most primary-vaccination clones (around 95% CD4, around 90% CD8). Researchers cautioned that FACS-sorted repertoires could harbor abundant clonotypes contaminating from the bulk population.

One entry per CDR3 protein, called by TCRdb with MiXCR from the 5' RACE reads. This table holds under 200,000 distinct CDR3 sequences, around 7% found once. The length of the CDR3 is 16 residues. CDR1 and CDR2 (germline): SEHNR, FQNEAQ (reference sequence). Source: CD4+ T cells sorted from PBMCs, taken roughly 5 days after the first yellow fever vaccination. The source of this sequence is a young man who received the YFV17D yellow fever vaccine. The V call is TRBV7-9, the J call TRBJ2-3; 8 positions agree with TRBD2. As DNA, the CDR3 is TGTGTCAGCAGCCCCCGGAGGGCGGGGGGTTCAGATACGCAGTATTTT. It specifies CVSSPRRAGGSDTQYF. Full variable domain (missing parts from reference TRBV7-9 and TRBJ2-3): DTGVSQNPRHKITKRGQNVTFRCDPISEHNRLYWYRQTLGQGPEFLTYFQNEAQLEKSRLLSDRFSAERPKGSFSTLEIQRTEQGDSAMYLCVSSPRRAGGSDTQYFGPGTRLTVL.